The rows below give T cell receptor beta chains drawn from one sample of a study of blood T cells in healthy people across ages. TCRdb re-derived calls from the 5' RACE reads in MiXCR, one entry per CDR3 protein. The sample shows hundreds of thousands of distinct CDR3 sequences, about 21% of them seen only once. Sequencing was performed on blood. The receptors shown here come from a man between 65 and 85 years old in good health. Each CDR3 is given with its conserved first and last residue. The D gene is left open where the match is weak. For some rows the clone size is stated as once, few or many, or as a class when expanded; others skip it.

D gene: .; J gene: TRBJ2-7; V gene: TRBV3-1; clone size: few; CDR3 protein: CASSQAQGFYEQYF; CDR3 DNA: TGTGCCAGCAGCCAAGCACAGGGATTCTACGAGCAGTACTTC
D gene: .; J gene: TRBJ2-7; V gene: TRBV6-2/TRBV6-3; clone size: .; CDR3 protein: CAGSPVNYEQYF; CDR3 DNA: TGTGCCGGCAGTCCAGTGAACTACGAGCAGTACTTC
D gene: TRBD2; J gene: TRBJ2-5; V gene: TRBV6-5; clone size: few; CDR3 protein: CASRTSVGDQYF; CDR3 DNA: TGTGCCAGCAGGACTAGCGTCGGAGACCAGTACTTC
D gene: .; J gene: TRBJ2-5; V gene: TRBV6-6; clone size: few; CDR3 protein: CASRAPGTPKETQYF; CDR3 DNA: TGTGCCAGCAGAGCCCCCGGGACACCCAAAGAGACCCAGTACTTC
D gene: TRBD2; J gene: TRBJ2-1; V gene: TRBV20-1; clone size: few; CDR3 protein: CSASPLQTSARNNEQFF; CDR3 DNA: TGCAGTGCTAGCCCACTACAGACTAGCGCTAGAAACAATGAGCAGTTCTTC
D gene: .; J gene: TRBJ1-1; V gene: TRBV12-3/TRBV12-4; clone size: .; CDR3 protein: CASSLKYGAAEAFF; CDR3 DNA: TGTGCCAGCAGTTTAAAGTACGGGGCAGCTGAAGCTTTCTTT
D gene: .; J gene: TRBJ2-1; V gene: TRBV7-9; clone size: .; CDR3 protein: CASSVTGVSNEQFF; CDR3 DNA: TGTGCCAGCAGTGTAACGGGGGTAAGCAATGAGCAGTTCTTC
D gene: .; J gene: TRBJ1-1; V gene: TRBV12-3/TRBV12-4; clone size: few; CDR3 protein: CASIQRGRAEAFF; CDR3 DNA: TGTGCCAGCATCCAGAGGGGGAGGGCTGAAGCTTTCTTT
D gene: TRBD2; J gene: TRBJ2-3; V gene: TRBV7-8; clone size: few; CDR3 protein: CASSLNPGLAGLSSTDTQYF; CDR3 DNA: TGTGCCAGCAGCTTAAACCCGGGACTAGCGGGTCTTTCTAGCACAGATACGCAGTATTTT
D gene: .; J gene: TRBJ2-1; V gene: TRBV6-2/TRBV6-3; clone size: .; CDR3 protein: CASRGEGGNEQFF; CDR3 DNA: TGTGCCAGCAGAGGGGAGGGGGGCAATGAGCAGTTCTTC
D gene: TRBD2; J gene: TRBJ2-2; V gene: TRBV7-2; clone size: .; CDR3 protein: CASSFPVAGVSELFF; CDR3 DNA: TGTGCCAGCAGCTTTCCCGTAGCGGGAGTTAGTGAGCTGTTTTTT
D gene: TRBD1; J gene: TRBJ2-1; V gene: TRBV3-1; clone size: .; CDR3 protein: CASSPDRVAEQFF; CDR3 DNA: TGTGCCAGCAGCCCAGACAGGGTTGCTGAGCAGTTCTTC
D gene: .; J gene: TRBJ2-3; V gene: TRBV6-2/TRBV6-3; clone size: few; CDR3 protein: CASSSLTAILTDTQYF; CDR3 DNA: TGTGCCAGCAGTTCACTAACCGCGATCCTCACAGATACGCAGTATTTT
D gene: .; J gene: TRBJ1-2; V gene: TRBV29-1; clone size: .; CDR3 protein: CSVEDGGWAYTF; CDR3 DNA: TGCAGCGTTGAGGATGGGGGTTGGGCCTACACCTTC
D gene: .; J gene: TRBJ2-4; V gene: TRBV5-1; clone size: many; CDR3 protein: CASSLGQANIQYF; CDR3 DNA: TGCGCCAGCAGCTTGGGGCAGGCAAACATTCAGTACTTC
D gene: TRBD1; J gene: TRBJ2-1; V gene: TRBV18; clone size: few; CDR3 protein: CASSPTGDSYNEQFF; CDR3 DNA: TGTGCCAGCTCACCGACAGGGGACTCCTACAATGAGCAGTTCTTC
D gene: .; J gene: TRBJ2-5; V gene: TRBV4-1; clone size: few; CDR3 protein: CASSQDLAGTSETQYF; CDR3 DNA: TGCGCCAGCAGCCAGGACTTGGCGGGAACCTCAGAGACCCAGTACTTC
D gene: .; J gene: TRBJ2-7; V gene: TRBV27; clone size: .; CDR3 protein: CASSLSGTFGWYEQYF; CDR3 DNA: TGTGCCAGCAGTTTATCGGGGACATTTGGATGGTACGAGCAGTACTTC
D gene: TRBD2; J gene: TRBJ2-2; V gene: TRBV3-1; clone size: .; CDR3 protein: CASSQGSGSSTGELFF; CDR3 DNA: TGTGCCAGCAGCCAAGGGAGCGGGAGTAGCACCGGGGAGCTGTTTTTT
D gene: TRBD2; J gene: TRBJ2-1; V gene: TRBV2; clone size: .; CDR3 protein: CASVPGLAKYNEQFF; CDR3 DNA: TGTGCCAGCGTACCGGGACTAGCGAAATACAATGAGCAGTTCTTC
D gene: .; J gene: TRBJ1-4; V gene: TRBV7-9; clone size: .; CDR3 protein: CASSLALGTSNEKLFF; CDR3 DNA: TGTGCCAGCAGCTTAGCGCTTGGAACCTCTAATGAAAAACTGTTTTTT
D gene: TRBD1; J gene: TRBJ2-7; V gene: TRBV20-1; clone size: .; CDR3 protein: CSASLGTGPYEQYF; CDR3 DNA: TGCAGTGCTAGCCTCGGGACAGGACCCTACGAGCAGTACTTC
D gene: TRBD1; J gene: TRBJ1-5; V gene: TRBV10-3; clone size: .; CDR3 protein: CAISAEGDRNQPQHF; CDR3 DNA: TGTGCCATCAGTGCTGAGGGGGACAGAAATCAGCCCCAGCATTTT
D gene: .; J gene: TRBJ2-1; V gene: TRBV7-9; clone size: many; CDR3 protein: CASTRGPYNEQFF; CDR3 DNA: TGTGCCAGCACACGGGGCCCATACAATGAGCAGTTCTTC
D gene: TRBD2; J gene: TRBJ2-3; V gene: TRBV5-4; clone size: .; CDR3 protein: CASSLVSGYRTDTQYF; CDR3 DNA: TGTGCCAGCAGCTTGGTTAGCGGGTACCGCACAGATACGCAGTATTTT
D gene: TRBD2; J gene: TRBJ2-2; V gene: TRBV29-1; clone size: .; CDR3 protein: CSVGGPSGRAGELFF; CDR3 DNA: TGCAGCGTTGGGGGCCCCAGCGGGAGGGCCGGGGAGCTGTTTTTT
D gene: .; J gene: TRBJ2-7; V gene: TRBV3-1; clone size: .; CDR3 protein: CASSHRGRLPYEQYF; CDR3 DNA: TGTGCCAGCAGCCATAGGGGTAGGCTCCCCTACGAGCAGTACTTC
D gene: TRBD2; J gene: TRBJ2-4; V gene: TRBV28; clone size: few; CDR3 protein: CASSSLAAVAKNIQYF; CDR3 DNA: TGTGCCAGCAGTTCGCTAGCGGCCGTCGCCAAAAACATTCAGTACTTC
D gene: .; J gene: TRBJ2-7; V gene: TRBV28; clone size: few; CDR3 protein: CASRDSYQQYF; CDR3 DNA: TGTGCCAGCAGGGACAGTTACCAGCAGTACTTC
D gene: .; J gene: TRBJ2-3; V gene: TRBV20-1; clone size: few; CDR3 protein: CSARDPSTDTQYF; CDR3 DNA: TGCAGTGCTAGAGACCCGAGCACAGATACGCAGTATTTT
D gene: .; J gene: TRBJ2-5; V gene: TRBV29-1; clone size: many; CDR3 protein: CSVDSGETQYF; CDR3 DNA: TGCAGCGTTGACTCAGGAGAGACCCAGTACTTC
D gene: TRBD1; J gene: TRBJ1-2; V gene: TRBV15; clone size: few; CDR3 protein: CAISTLQGADYGYTF; CDR3 DNA: TGTGCCATCAGCACCTTACAGGGGGCGGACTATGGCTACACCTTC
D gene: .; J gene: TRBJ2-4; V gene: TRBV6-5; clone size: few; CDR3 protein: CASSPDAGNIQYF; CDR3 DNA: TGTGCCAGCAGCCCAGACGCGGGGAACATTCAGTACTTC
D gene: .; J gene: TRBJ1-1; V gene: TRBV5-1; clone size: .; CDR3 protein: CASSLPLNTEAFF; CDR3 DNA: TGCGCCAGCAGCTTACCTCTCAACACTGAAGCTTTCTTT
D gene: TRBD1; J gene: TRBJ2-1; V gene: TRBV6-5; clone size: .; CDR3 protein: CASSTLGTGNSNEQFF; CDR3 DNA: TGTGCCAGCAGTACATTAGGGACAGGAAATTCCAATGAGCAGTTCTTC
D gene: TRBD1; J gene: TRBJ2-5; V gene: TRBV20-1; clone size: many; CDR3 protein: CSATRQGIQETQYF; CDR3 DNA: TGCAGTGCTACTCGACAGGGGATACAAGAGACCCAGTACTTC
D gene: TRBD1; J gene: TRBJ1-1; V gene: TRBV19; clone size: .; CDR3 protein: CASSRTGMNTEASF; CDR3 DNA: TGTGCCAGTAGTAGGACAGGTATGAACACTGAAGCTTCCTTT
D gene: .; J gene: TRBJ1-5; V gene: TRBV7-2; clone size: many; CDR3 protein: CASSLAGQPQHF; CDR3 DNA: TGTGCCAGCAGCTTAGCAGGTCAGCCCCAGCATTTT
D gene: TRBD1; J gene: TRBJ1-6; V gene: TRBV6-1; clone size: .; CDR3 protein: CASSAAGQPNSPLHF; CDR3 DNA: TGTGCCAGCAGTGCGGCGGGACAGCCTAATTCACCCCTCCACTTT
D gene: TRBD1; J gene: TRBJ1-6; V gene: TRBV18; clone size: few; CDR3 protein: CASSPAGQGNSPLHF; CDR3 DNA: TGTGCCAGCTCACCAGCGGGACAGGGGAATTCACCCCTCCACTTT